This T cell receptor (beta chain) was observed in a study of blood T cells in healthy people across ages. Alongside a J-beta primer mix, a sample-barcoded 5' primer served in a second PCR lasting roughly 6 to 11 cycles. TCRdb re-called the 5' RACE reads with MiXCR, one entry per CDR3 protein. The data hold 1.8 million or so distinct CDR3 sequences, with roughly 43% observed a single time. The V gene's germline CDR1 is SEHNR and CDR2 FQNEAQ (reference sequence). CDR3 size: 14 residues. V was trimmed by 2 bases and J by 4 bases, leaving 6 bases between them. The sample providers were healthy Caucasian people from Russia, aged about 6 to 95. Isolation per sample recovered at least 7 million PBMCs. The authors extracted at least 5 micrograms of total RNA per sample. The sample holds many counts of this clonotype.

Sequenced sample: blood. This receptor was obtained from a human donor in good health. This sequence joins TRBV7-9 and TRBJ2-6; D call uncertain. In DNA form, the CDR3 reads TGTGCCAGCAGCTTACGACTCGGGGCCAACGTCCTGACTTTC. Translating gives CASSLRLGANVLTF.